This TCR beta chain was observed in a study of CD8 T cells in Susac syndrome. Notes on the study in general: In total CD8+ repertoires, around 16 Susac-specific public clones were found, and in CD8+ TEMRA repertoires, five were found.

Reverse transcription of about 0.45 to 1 ug RNA was carried out with random hexamers. TCRdb reanalysed the immunoSEQ multiplex PCR reads using MiXCR and keeps one entry per CDR3 protein. The sample lists some 50,000 distinct CDR3 sequences; approximately 95% were seen once. On this clonotype itself: Its antigen remains unknown.

This CDR3 spans 16 amino acids. Germline V lookup: CDR1 MGHRA, CDR2 YSYEKL. Between the trimmed V and J ends, which lost 8 bases and 0 bases, there was a span of 17 bases. Sequenced: CD8+ T cells from PBMCs. The source is a human donor with Susac syndrome. The chain recombines TRBV4-1 with TRBJ1-5; D might be TRBD1 (6 bases). CDR3 loop: CASAWEGGNSNQPQHF. Written as DNA, the CDR3 is TGCGCCAGCGCCTGGGAGGGGGGCAATAGCAATCAGCCCCAGCATTTT.